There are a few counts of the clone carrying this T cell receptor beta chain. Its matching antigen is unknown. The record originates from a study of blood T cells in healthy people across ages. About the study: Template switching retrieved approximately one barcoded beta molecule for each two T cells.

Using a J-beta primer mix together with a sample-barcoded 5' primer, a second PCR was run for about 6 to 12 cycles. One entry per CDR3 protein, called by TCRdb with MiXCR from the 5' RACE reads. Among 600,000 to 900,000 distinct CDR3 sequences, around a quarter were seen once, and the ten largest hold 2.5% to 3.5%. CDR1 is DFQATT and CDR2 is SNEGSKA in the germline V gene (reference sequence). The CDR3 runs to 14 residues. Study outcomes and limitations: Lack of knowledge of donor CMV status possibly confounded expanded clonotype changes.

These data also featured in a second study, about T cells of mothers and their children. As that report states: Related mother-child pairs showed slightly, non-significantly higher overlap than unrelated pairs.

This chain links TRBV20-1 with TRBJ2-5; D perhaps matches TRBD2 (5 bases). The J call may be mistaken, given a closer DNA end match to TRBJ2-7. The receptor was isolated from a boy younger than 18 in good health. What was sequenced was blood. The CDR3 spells CSARDPGKAYEQYF. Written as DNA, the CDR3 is TGCAGTGCTAGAGATCCCGGGAAGGCCTACGAGCAGTACTTC.